These 26 T cell receptor beta chains came from one sample sequenced in a study of HIV-infected patients and healthy controls. Alpha and beta constant-region primers primed reverse transcription of around 0.5 ug RNA. Separate chain-specific third strand synthesis with multiplexing indices produced the alpha and beta libraries. Using its own MiXCR run on the 5' RACE reads, TCRdb lists one record per CDR3 protein. The sample consists of some 20,000 distinct CDR3 sequences, 12% of them appearing once. All unsorted peripheral T cells were captured because whole blood was used without fractionation. Sequenced input: blood. The receptors stem from an adult in good health.

This clonotype was found many times. V gene TRBV7-6 combines with J gene TRBJ2-5; no reliable D call. Trimming took off 2 bases at V and 4 bases at J, with 14 bases between the two ends. The germline gives CDR1 SGHVS, CDR2 FNYEAQ. This CDR3 region has 15 residues. The CDR3 spells CASSLFPAGGETQYF. DNA for the CDR3: TGTGCCAGCAGCTTATTCCCAGCAGGTGGAGAGACCCAGTACTTC.

Many counts were recorded for this clonotype. The V call is TRBV7-2, the J call TRBJ1-1; D might be TRBD1 (6 bases). This CDR3 region has 14 residues. V was clipped by 4 bases and J by 11 bases, with 20 bases between them. Germline V lookup: CDR1 SGHTA, CDR2 FQGNSA. The CDR3 nucleotides are TGTGCCAGCAGCTCCGGGACATACTCAAGGAGGGCTTTCTTT. It translates to CASSSGTYSRRAFF.

This clonotype turned up a few times. This sequence joins TRBV4-3 and TRBJ2-6; 7 nucleotides align to TRBD1. The CDR3 is 17 amino acids. Germline V gene sequence: CDR1 LGHNA, CDR2 YSLEER. V lost 5 bases to trimming and J lost 1 base; unmatched junction nucleotides: 8. The CDR3, as DNA: TGCGCCAGCAGCAACGGGGACAGCGGATCTGGGGCCAACGTCCTGACTTTC. Amino acid sequence: CASSNGDSGSGANVLTF.

This clonotype is medium-sized (0.01 to 0.1%). The CDR3 region is CASSQERSTDTQYF. For the CDR3, the DNA is TGTGCCAGCAGCCAAGAGCGAAGCACAGATACGCAGTATTTT. The rearrangement links TRBV4-2 to TRBJ2-3; no definite D call. Germline loops: CDR1 LGHNA, CDR2 YNFKEQ. The CDR3 loop spans 14 amino acids. Deletions cut 0 bases from V and 0 bases from J, with 4 bases between.

This clonotype was picked up many times. The V call is TRBV4-3, the J call TRBJ2-2; D call uncertain. Germline CDR1 is LGHNA and CDR2 is YSLEER. The CDR3 is 15 amino acids. V lost 4 bases and J lost 0, with 9 bases in between. In DNA form, the CDR3 reads TGCGCCAGCAGCCGGTACCTAGCGAACACCGGGGAGCTGTTTTTT. Encoded protein: CASSRYLANTGELFF.

Relative to its sample, this clonotype is medium-sized. V gene TRBV6-2 or TRBV6-3 combines with J gene TRBJ1-5; maybe TRBD1 (5 bases). V was clipped by 7 bases and J by 1 base, with 17 bases between them. Looked up from germline, CDR1 is MNHEY and CDR2 is SVGEGT. The CDR3 length is 16 residues. CDR3 in amino acids: CASTPRAGLSNQPQHF. The CDR3 region has the DNA TGTGCCAGCACCCCTAGGGCAGGGCTGAGCAATCAGCCCCAGCATTTT.

On this clonotype: A much bigger clone sits one base away, suggesting this may be a read error. V is TRBV4-2 and J is TRBJ2-2; D uncertain. Germline V gives CDR1 LGHNA, CDR2 YNFKEQ. The CDR3 extends over 14 amino acids. CDR3 in amino acids: CARSQGSKEKELFF. The CDR3, as DNA: TGTGCCAGGAGCCAAGGGTCGAAGGAAAAGGAGCTGTTTTTT.

The chain links TRBV5-1 to TRBJ2-5; 8 positions match TRBD2. The ends lost 5 bases at V and 4 bases at J; junction bases unmatched: 7. The CDR3 is 14 residues long. Germline CDR1 reads SGHRS; CDR2 reads YFSETQ. CDR3 in amino acids: CASSSGLATETQYF. The CDR3 DNA follows: TGCGCCAGCAGTTCCGGACTAGCCACAGAGACCCAGTACTTC.

This clonotype was counted many times. The rearrangement joins TRBV14 to TRBJ2-7; weak D call: TRBD2 (5 bases). V was shortened by 5 bases and J by 9 bases, with 14 bases between the two germline ends. The CDR3 has 12 amino acids. From germline, CDR1 is SGHDN and CDR2 FVKESK. CDR3 in amino acids: CASSGRPRGQYF. In DNA, the CDR3 is TGTGCCAGCAGCGGAAGACCACGGGGGCAGTACTTC.

This clonotype was found many times. The V call is TRBV11-1, the J call TRBJ1-1; 12 bases fit TRBD1. This CDR3 has 15 residues. CDR1 and CDR2 from the germline V gene are SGHAT and FQDESV (reference sequence). Trimming at V came to 7 bases and at J to 2 bases, leaving 5 bases not matched to a gene. Here the CDR3 DNA reads TGTGCCAGCACCCGGGACAGGGGGCAAAACACTGAAGCTTTCTTT. Amino acids: CASTRDRGQNTEAFF.

This clonotype is classed as medium-sized. This chain uses TRBV7-8 with TRBJ2-5; D might be TRBD1 or TRBD2, each matching 5 bases. V lost 1 base and J lost 10, with 22 bases in between. In germline, CDR1 is SGHVS, CDR2 FQNEAQ. The CDR3 covers 16 residues. The CDR3 nucleotides read TGTGCCAGCAGCTTAGGAAGAGACTCCTTTGGGACGGACCAGTACTTC. Translating it yields CASSLGRDSFGTDQYF. The full variable domain, in which reference TRBV7-8 and TRBJ2-5 provide the parts outside the CDR3, is GAGVSQSPRYKVAKRGQDVALRCDPISGHVSLFWYQQALGQGPEFLTYFQNEAQLDKSGLPSDRFFAERPEGSVSTLKIQRTQQEDSAVYLCASSLGRDSFGTDQYFGPGTRLLVL.

This clonotype showed up many times. The rearrangement uses TRBV18 and TRBJ1-2; D is unclear. V lost 2 bases and J 0 bases, leaving 19 bases between the germline ends. The CDR3 sequence is 18 residues long. The germline V gene has CDR1 KGHSH and CDR2 LQKENI. This chain's CDR3 is CASSPNVPGPLSNYGYTF. The CDR3 region has the DNA TGTGCCAGCTCACCAAACGTTCCCGGCCCTCTATCTAACTATGGCTACACCTTC.

This clonotype appeared a few times. The J gene is TRBJ1-5, the V gene TRBV12-3 or TRBV12-4, with 7 nucleotides matching TRBD1. The CDR3 spans 17 residues. The V and J ends lost 5 bases and 3 bases, in that order; junction bases with no gene match: 13. In DNA form, the CDR3 reads TGTGCCAGCAGTCCACCAATAACGACAGGGACCAATCAGCCCCAGCATTTT. The encoded protein is CASSPPITTGTNQPQHF.

This clonotype showed up many times. The CDR3 sequence: CSASPGGGAYEQFF. Written as DNA, the CDR3 is TGCAGTGCTAGTCCCGGCGGGGGGGCGTATGAGCAGTTCTTC. V and J are TRBV20-1 and TRBJ2-1; TRBD2 agrees at 9 bases. Germline V lookup: CDR1 DFQATT, CDR2 SNEGSKA (reference sequence). This CDR3 is 14 amino acids long. After removal of 3 bases from V and 8 bases from J, the junction contained 8 bases not matched to a gene.

The chain has TRBV28 and TRBJ2-7; unclear D gene. The CDR3 loop spans 11 amino acids. CDR1 is MDHEN, CDR2 SYDVKM, per germline. CDR3 DNA sequence: TGTGCAAGAAGTTTTTCGCGCGAGCAGTACTTC. It translates to CARSFSREQYF.

This clonotype has a handful of counts. The chain is built from TRBV20-1 and TRBJ2-2; 8 nucleotides line up with TRBD2. V shed 6 bases and J 3 bases; nucleotides not matched to a gene: 6. Germline V gene lookup returns CDR1 DFQATT and CDR2 SNEGSKA (reference sequence). CDR3 length: 14 amino acids. Written as DNA, the CDR3 is TGCAGTGCCCGGACTAGCTGGTACACCGGGGAGCTGTTTTTT. Translation gives CSARTSWYTGELFF.

This clonotype is labeled as medium-sized. V and J are TRBV29-1 and TRBJ2-5; either TRBD1 or TRBD2 may supply D (5 bases each). V was cut by 4 bases and J by 0 bases, with 12 bases left in between. In germline, CDR1 is SQVTM, CDR2 ANQGSEA. The CDR3 is made up of 14 amino acids. CDR3 protein: CSVALWGYQETQYF. For the CDR3, the DNA is TGCAGCGTTGCACTTTGGGGGTACCAAGAGACCCAGTACTTC. The complete variable domain, with remaining parts taken from reference TRBV29-1 and TRBJ2-5, reads SAVISQKPSRDICQRGTSLTIQCQVDSQVTMMFWYRQQPGQSLTLIATANQGSEATYESGFVIDKFPISRPNLTFSTLTVSNMSPEDSSIYLCSVALWGYQETQYFGPGTRLLVL.

The chain uses TRBV7-3 and TRBJ2-3; D could derive from TRBD1 or TRBD2 (6 bases each). V shed 3 bases and J shed 5 bases, with 15 bases lying between them. The CDR3 is 15 amino acids. CDR1 is SGHTA and CDR2 is FQGTGA in the germline V gene. This CDR3 reads CASSLGGSSGDTQYF. The CDR3 coding sequence is TGTGCCAGCAGCTTGGGGGGCAGCAGTGGAGATACGCAGTATTTT.

This clonotype came up many times. The chain has TRBV7-2 and TRBJ2-5; the D gene is possibly TRBD2 (6 bases). The germline V gene encodes CDR1 SGHTA and CDR2 FQGNSA. The V and J ends lost 5 bases and 1 base respectively, with 23 bases between them. The CDR3 runs 18 residues. The CDR3 loop is CASSLFRSWAGSQETQYF. The CDR3 nucleotides are TGTGCCAGCAGCCTATTCCGAAGTTGGGCGGGGTCCCAAGAGACCCAGTACTTC.

This clonotype appeared a few times. This chain connects TRBV3-1 to TRBJ2-5; D gene uncertain. The V gene lost 5 bases and the J gene lost 7 bases, with 17 bases spanning the gap. This CDR3 has 14 residues. Germline V gene data show CDR1 as LGHDT and CDR2 as YNNKEL (reference sequence). CDR3 nucleotide sequence: TGTGCCAGCAGCATGCTAGAGCAGAAGTGGACCCAGTACTTC. Translation gives CASSMLEQKWTQYF.

The J gene is TRBJ1-2, the V gene TRBV12-3 or TRBV12-4; tentative D call: TRBD1 (6 bases). The CDR3 runs 14 residues. V lost 6 bases to trimming and J lost 2 bases, with 13 bases between them. DNA of the CDR3: TGTGCCAGCAGACCCGGAGGGGGGAACTATGGCTACACCTTC. Protein: CASRPGGGNYGYTF.

The sample holds many counts of this clonotype. The chain couples TRBV7-2 to TRBJ2-1, with D perhaps TRBD1 (6 bases). V was clipped by 6 bases and J by 0 bases, with 12 bases between them. The V gene's germline CDR1 is SGHTA and CDR2 FQGNSA. The CDR3 sequence is 15 residues long. The CDR3 reads CASSPDRSSYNEQFF. CDR3 nucleotide sequence: TGTGCCAGCAGTCCAGACAGGAGCTCCTACAATGAGCAGTTCTTC.

The chain has TRBV12-3 or TRBV12-4 and TRBJ1-1; D remains unclear. The CDR3 totals 10 residues. V was shortened by 6 bases and J by 5 bases, with 4 bases between the two germline ends. For the CDR3, the DNA is TGTGCCAGCAGAGGAACTGAAGCTTTCTTT. Its protein product is CASRGTEAFF.

This clonotype is deemed medium-sized. V and J are TRBV6-6 and TRBJ2-5, with 8 bases matching TRBD2. The CDR3 length is 16 residues. Per germline, CDR1 MNHNY and CDR2 SVGAGI (reference sequence). V lost 4 bases, J lost 7 bases, and 14 bases stayed unmatched. The CDR3 reads CASSFLDQTSDVTQYF. The CDR3 nucleotides are TGTGCCAGCAGTTTCCTGGATCAGACTAGCGATGTGACCCAGTACTTC.

This clonotype was seen many times. The CDR3 region has the DNA TGCGCCAGCAGCCCTTGGACAGGGGTAATCCAAGAGACCCAGTACTTC. As protein: CASSPWTGVIQETQYF. The gene calls are TRBV5-1 and TRBJ2-5; TRBD1 matches 9 bases. J gave up 1 base and V 4 bases, and 8 bases lay outside the gene matches. The CDR3 length is 16 residues. Germline CDR1 is SGHRS and CDR2 is YFSETQ.

There are a few counts of this clonotype. This chain links TRBV27 with TRBJ2-5; perhaps TRBD1 as D (5 bases). Germline V gene sequence: CDR1 MNHEY, CDR2 SMNVEV (reference sequence). The CDR3 is 14 amino acids. The V gene lost 3 bases and the J gene lost 3 bases, with 11 bases spanning the gap. CDR3 nucleotide sequence: TGTGCCAGCAGTTTCCTGCAGGGTGAAGAGACCCAGTACTTC. It encodes CASSFLQGEETQYF.